The 30 T cell receptor beta chains listed next were all sequenced from one sample in a study of cytomegalovirus exposure and HLA in healthy donors. PCR amplification relied on 60 Vbeta primers (plus 13 Jbeta primers). Assay: immunoSEQ multiplex PCR; the TCRdb copy retains only in-frame clones and omits some. Of 140,000 to 150,000 clones listed, 65% to 80% are singletons. The sequenced sample consisted of PBMCs. The source of these receptors is a middle-aged woman in good health and CMV-seronegative.

This clone was detected once. This chain joins TRBV10-3 and TRBJ2-7; tentative D call: TRBD1 (6 bases). Germline CDR1 and CDR2: ENHRY and SYGVKD. Trimming stripped 3 bases from V and 5 bases from J, with 8 bases between. CDR3 length: 12 residues. Here the CDR3 reads CAISDQGNEQYF. As DNA, the CDR3 is TGTGCCATCAGTGACCAGGGGAACGAGCAGTACTTC.

The chain has TRBV5-1 and TRBJ2-5; weak D call: TRBD2 (6 bases). The CDR3 runs to 15 residues. Trimming removed 4 bases from V and 1 base from J, with 14 bases in between. The germline V gene encodes CDR1 SGHRS and CDR2 YFSETQ. CDR3 amino acids: CASSIYMGGQETQYF. CDR3 sequence (DNA): TGCGCCAGCAGCATATATATGGGGGGCCAAGAGACCCAGTACTTC.

The V gene is TRBV19, the J gene TRBJ2-3, with D possibly being TRBD1 (6 bases). CDR1 is LNHDA and CDR2 is SQIVND in the germline V gene (reference sequence). The V and J ends lost 10 bases and 5 bases respectively, with 19 bases between them. CDR3 length: 14 amino acids. As DNA, the CDR3 is TGTGCCACGGGGTCGGCAGGGGAAGTAGATACGCAGTATTTT. Translating it yields CATGSAGEVDTQYF.

This chain connects TRBV2 to TRBJ2-7; no clear D. The CDR3 spans 12 residues. The V gene's germline CDR1 is SNHLY and CDR2 FYNNEI. V was trimmed by 5 bases and J by 1 base, leaving 6 bases between them. As DNA, the CDR3 is TGTGCCAGCAGTCCAGTGTCCTACGAGCAGTACTTC. This codes for CASSPVSYEQYF.

The V and J genes are TRBV7-9 and TRBJ2-7; 8 nucleotides line up with TRBD1. Germline V gene data show CDR1 as SEHNR and CDR2 as FQNEAQ (reference sequence). The V gene end was trimmed by 6 bases and the J gene end by 2 bases; junction bases not matched to a gene: 6. The CDR3 length is 14 residues. CDR3 region: CASRPGGATYEQYF. The CDR3 DNA sequence: TGTGCCAGCAGACCAGGGGGCGCGACCTACGAGCAGTACTTC.

The V gene is TRBV19, the J gene TRBJ1-2; D is undetermined. The CDR3 length is 13 residues. Germline loops: CDR1 LNHDA, CDR2 SQIVND (reference sequence). Trimming took 2 bases from V and 5 from J, leaving 9 bases between them. CDR3 sequence (DNA): TGTGCCAGTAGTATATCCAGGCTATATGGCTACACCTTC. This encodes CASSISRLYGYTF.

The chain recombines TRBV5-1 with TRBJ2-3; 9 nucleotides align to TRBD2. CDR1 and CDR2 (germline): SGHRS, YFSETQ. The V gene end was trimmed by 7 bases and the J gene end by 1 base; junction bases not matched to a gene: 13. CDR3 size: 17 residues. CDR3 region: CASSGFGGGAGTDTQYF. CDR3 nucleotide sequence: TGCGCCAGCTCGGGATTCGGCGGGGGGGCCGGCACAGATACGCAGTATTTT.

The table lists this clone with many counts. The chain uses TRBV5-1 and TRBJ1-2, with 8 nucleotides matching TRBD1. This CDR3 spans 14 amino acids. J was trimmed by 6 bases and V by 4 bases; bases with no gene match: 8. The germline CDR1 and CDR2 sequences are SGHRS and YFSETQ. In DNA, the CDR3 is TGCGCCAGCAGCGTAGGACAGGGAAAGAATGGCTACACCTTC. This translates into CASSVGQGKNGYTF.

A remark on this clone: Sequence at one end of the junction differs from germline and may be a read error. The V gene is TRBV18, the J gene TRBJ1-5; no firm D call. This CDR3 spans 15 amino acids. CDR1 and CDR2 (germline): KGHSH, LQKENI. CDR3 DNA sequence: TGTGCCAGCTCACCGATGACGGATAGCGATCAGCCCCAGCATTTT. It codes for CASSPMTDSDQPQHF.

J is TRBJ2-4 and V is TRBV11-2; possibly TRBD2 for D (5 bases). The germline V and J ends were trimmed by 5 bases and 7 bases, with 9 bases remaining between them. The V gene's germline CDR1 is SGHAT and CDR2 FQNNGV. This CDR3 is built from 12 residues. The CDR3 coding sequence is TGTGCCAGCAGCCGTGGCGGGAACATTCAGTACTTC. Protein: CASSRGGNIQYF.

The chain carries TRBV7-6 and TRBJ2-3, with TRBD2 identical over 13 bases. Germline trimming cut 1 base from V and 4 bases from J; bases unmatched to any gene: 11. The CDR3 extends over 19 amino acids. Germline-derived CDR1 and CDR2 are SGHVS and FNYEAQ. DNA for the CDR3: TGTGCCAGCAGCTTAGGGACTAGCGGGGGCCCCTCGTCTGCAGATACGCAGTATTTT. Protein sequence: CASSLGTSGGPSSADTQYF. Drawing the rest from reference TRBV7-6 and TRBJ2-3, the complete variable domain is GAGVSQSPRYKVTKRGQDVALRCDPISGHVSLYWYRQALGQGPEFLTYFNYEAQQDKSGLPNDRFSAERPEGSISTLTIQRTEQRDSAMYRCASSLGTSGGPSSADTQYFGPGTRLTVL.

The chain recombines TRBV18 with TRBJ1-1; 12 nucleotides align to TRBD1. Germline CDR1 reads KGHSH; CDR2 reads LQKENI. There are 17 residues in the CDR3. V gave up 1 base and J gave up 1 base; unmatched junction bases: 4. The CDR3: CASSPQGQGASNTEAFF. The CDR3 region has the DNA TGTGCCAGCTCACCACAGGGACAGGGGGCCTCGAACACTGAAGCTTTCTTT.

The V and J genes are TRBV2 and TRBJ2-7, with 8 nucleotides matching TRBD1. This CDR3 is 13 amino acids long. Looked up from germline, CDR1 is SNHLY and CDR2 is FYNNEI. V was pared by 6 bases and J by 7 bases, with 8 bases of the junction left unmatched. The CDR3 spells CASSGQGRNEQYF. The CDR3 coding sequence is TGTGCCAGCAGCGGACAGGGAAGGAATGAGCAGTACTTC.

The chain uses TRBV11-2 and TRBJ2-5; D ambiguous. The V gene's germline CDR1 is SGHAT and CDR2 FQNNGV. The ends were cut back, 0 bases at V and 4 bases at J, with 6 bases in the middle. The CDR3 contains 13 residues. The chain's CDR3 is CASSLDLRETQYF. CDR3 bases: TGTGCCAGCAGCTTAGATCTGAGAGAGACCCAGTACTTC.

The V and J genes are TRBV5-1 and TRBJ2-1; no reliable D call. CDR3 length: 13 residues. V was shortened by 0 bases and J by 7 bases, with 8 bases between the two germline ends. Per the germline V gene, CDR1 is SGHRS and CDR2 is YFSETQ. The CDR3 DNA reads as TGCGCCAGCAGCTTGGAGGAACAGAATGAGCAGTTCTTC. Translated: CASSLEEQNEQFF.

Comment on this clone: An end of the junction does not agree with germline; a read error may underlie this. The CDR3 sequence is CSSSLTLGQRTEAFF. CDR3 in DNA: TGTTCCAGCAGCCTAACCTTAGGACAGCGGACTGAAGCTTTCTTT. The chain recombines TRBV7-9 with TRBJ1-1; possible D gene TRBD1, 6 bases. This CDR3 has 15 amino acids. CDR1 is SEHNR and CDR2 is FQNEAQ in the germline V gene (reference sequence). The full variable domain, in which reference TRBV7-9 and TRBJ1-1 provide the parts outside the CDR3, is DTGVSQNPRHKITKRGQNVTFRCDPISEHNRLYWYRQTLGQGPEFLTYFQNEAQLEKSRLLSDRFSAERPKGSFSTLEIQRTEQGDSAMYLCSSSLTLGQRTEAFFGQGTRLTVV.

This chain connects TRBV27 to TRBJ2-1; a possible D gene is TRBD2 (7 bases). The CDR3 length is 13 residues. Trimming cost V 8 bases and J 3 bases, with 11 bases left between them. Germline V gene data show CDR1 as MNHEY and CDR2 as SMNVEV (reference sequence). The chain's CDR3 is CASGGAYYNEQFF. DNA of the CDR3: TGTGCCAGCGGGGGGGCCTACTACAATGAGCAGTTCTTC.

This clone was found a few times. V is TRBV30 and J is TRBJ1-2, with unresolved D. The germline V gene encodes CDR1 GTSNPN and CDR2 SVGIG (reference sequence). The CDR3 sequence is 11 residues long. V was trimmed by 2 bases and J by 5 bases, leaving 6 bases between them. The CDR3 here is CAWSPGYGYTF. The CDR3 bases are TGTGCCTGGAGTCCGGGGTATGGCTACACCTTC.

The chain links TRBV5-1 to TRBJ2-7; the D is unclear. The CDR3 is made up of 12 amino acids. CDR1 is SGHRS, CDR2 YFSETQ, per germline. Trimming cost V 0 bases and J 3 bases, with 4 bases left between them. The CDR3 loop reads CASSLGNYEQYF. The CDR3, as DNA: TGCGCCAGCAGCTTGGGTAACTACGAGCAGTACTTC.

V and J are TRBV6-5 and TRBJ2-7; D may be TRBD1 (7 bases). This CDR3 is 15 amino acids long. From germline, CDR1 is MNHEY and CDR2 SVGAGI. The V gene lost 5 bases and the J gene lost 1 base, with 15 bases spanning the gap. In nucleotides, the CDR3 is TGTGCCAGCAGTCCCCAGGGGGGCGGATCCTACGAGCAGTACTTC. This sequence encodes CASSPQGGGSYEQYF.

This clone occurred once. V is TRBV4-2 and J is TRBJ2-7, with 7 bases that match TRBD2. CDR3 length: 15 residues. V shed 3 bases, J shed 0 bases, and the junction held 5 bases outside the gene matches. The V gene's germline CDR1 is LGHNA and CDR2 YNFKEQ. The CDR3 protein is CASSQDGGNSYEQYF. Written as DNA, the CDR3 is TGTGCCAGCAGCCAGGACGGGGGGAACTCCTACGAGCAGTACTTC.

The chain couples TRBV2 to TRBJ2-1; the match to TRBD1 covers 9 bases. Trimming took 5 bases from V and 7 from J; bases not matched to a gene: 9. The CDR3 totals 15 residues. CDR1 and CDR2 (germline): SNHLY, FYNNEI. DNA for the CDR3: TGTGCCAGCAGTACCTCCACCGACAGGGGGAATGAGCAGTTCTTC. Protein: CASSTSTDRGNEQFF.

The rearrangement joins TRBV10-3 to TRBJ1-4; 7 bases fit TRBD1. The CDR3 spans 19 residues. J lost 0 bases, V lost 2 bases, and 12 bases had no gene match. The germline V gene has CDR1 ENHRY and CDR2 SYGVKD. The chain's CDR3 is CAISETGVGFGSTNEKLFF. DNA for the CDR3: TGTGCCATCAGTGAGACAGGGGTGGGTTTCGGTTCAACTAATGAAAAACTGTTTTTT.

This clone was detected only a few times. This chain links TRBV19 with TRBJ1-4; 8 nucleotides match TRBD1. The J segment lost 7 bases and the V segment lost 7 bases, leaving 8 bases of the junction unmatched. The germline V gene has CDR1 LNHDA and CDR2 SQIVND (reference sequence). CDR3 size: 14 residues. CDR3 sequence (DNA): TGTGCCAGTACCTACCAGGGGGCGGGTGAAAAACTGTTTTTT. The encoded protein is CASTYQGAGEKLFF.

This clone was seen a single time. The rearrangement uses TRBV18 and TRBJ1-2; D is perhaps TRBD1 (5 bases). Germline lookup yields CDR1 KGHSH and CDR2 LQKENI. Trimming cost V 4 bases and J 2 bases, with 8 bases left between them. The CDR3 covers 13 residues. The CDR3 spells CASSLRTNYGYTF. For the CDR3, the DNA is TGTGCCAGCTCACTTAGGACAAACTATGGCTACACCTTC.

This clone has just a few counts. J is TRBJ2-5 and V is TRBV18; tentatively, D is TRBD2 (5 bases). Per germline, CDR1 KGHSH and CDR2 LQKENI. The V gene lost 0 bases and the J gene lost 4 bases, with 9 bases spanning the gap. The CDR3 runs 14 residues. DNA for the CDR3: TGTGCCAGCTCACCACCGGAGGTAGTAGAGACCCAGTACTTC. Protein sequence: CASSPPEVVETQYF. The full variable domain, completed using reference TRBV18 and TRBJ2-5, is NAGVMQNPRHLVRRRGQEARLRCSPMKGHSHVYWYRQLPEEGLKFMVYLQKENIIDESGMPKERFSAEFPKEGPSILRIQQVVRGDSAAYFCASSPPEVVETQYFGPGTRLLVL.

V is TRBV6-4 and J is TRBJ1-2; the match to TRBD1 covers 7 bases. CDR1 is MRHNA and CDR2 is SNTAGT in the germline V gene. Trimming removed 6 bases from V and 4 bases from J; junction bases left unmatched: 5. The CDR3 consists of 13 residues. CDR3 sequence: CASSRDSLYGYTF. CDR3 sequence (DNA): TGTGCCAGCAGCCGGGACAGTCTCTATGGCTACACCTTC.

The chain links TRBV2 to TRBJ2-7, with D possibly TRBD2 on 6 matching bases. Germline loops: CDR1 SNHLY, CDR2 FYNNEI. V lost 1 base to trimming and J lost 0 bases, with 10 bases between them. There are 15 residues in the CDR3. The CDR3 loop reads CASSEGGVGSYEQYF. The CDR3 DNA reads as TGTGCCAGCAGTGAAGGCGGGGTAGGCTCCTACGAGCAGTACTTC.

This clone was observed a few times. The chain uses TRBV6-5 and TRBJ2-7; 7 bases are shared with TRBD1. This CDR3 has 14 amino acids. Germline CDR1 is MNHEY and CDR2 is SVGAGI. V shed 8 bases, J shed 2 bases, and the junction held 9 bases outside the gene matches. This CDR3 reads CASQNPGQTYEQYF. The CDR3 nucleotides are TGTGCCAGCCAAAACCCGGGACAGACCTACGAGCAGTACTTC.

This chain connects TRBV30 to TRBJ1-1; TRBD1 matches 7 bases. Germline assignment: CDR1 GTSNPN and CDR2 SVGIG (reference sequence). V lost 3 bases, J lost 0 bases, and 4 bases stayed unmatched. CDR3 length equals 14 residues. CDR3 region: CAWSPTGVNTEAFF. CDR3 DNA sequence: TGTGCCTGGAGCCCCACAGGGGTGAACACTGAAGCTTTCTTT. Complete variable domain (other parts from reference TRBV30 and TRBJ1-1): SQTIHQWPATLVQPVGSPLSLECTVEGTSNPNLYWYRQAAGRGLQLLFYSVGIGQISSEVPQNLSASRPQDRQFILSSKKLLLSDSGFYLCAWSPTGVNTEAFFGQGTRLTVV.